The source of this T cell receptor beta chain is a study of early T cells in non-severe SARS-CoV-2 infection. Broader study findings: Matching results from VDJdb favored anti-spike CD8 responses, leaving private and CD4 specificities undetected.

MiXCR was run by TCRdb on the 5' RACE reads, yielding one entry per CDR3 protein. The table includes over 60,000 distinct CDR3 sequences, about 9% detected once. The CDR3 has 14 residues. Trimming took off 1 base at V and 2 bases at J, with 7 bases between the two ends. Looked up from germline, CDR1 is SGHTA and CDR2 is FQGNSA. In the case of this clonotype: No antigen is known for it.

The sequenced sample was whole blood. The source of this sequence is an adult who was a healthcare worker with PCR-confirmed SARS-CoV-2 infection or an uninfected control (not recorded which). The V and J genes are TRBV7-2 and TRBJ2-3; D unclear. This CDR3 is CASSLGAATDTQYF. As DNA, the CDR3 is TGTGCCAGCAGCTTAGGGGCGGCCACAGATACGCAGTATTTT.